This is a list of T cell receptor beta chains from one sample in a study of read filtering for tumor transcriptome and immune sequencing. One entry per CDR3 protein, called by TCRdb with MiXCR from the reads. The profile shows tens of thousands of distinct CDR3 sequences, around a fifth of them singletons. The specimen sequenced was a population of CD138-negative cells sorted from bone marrow. Receptors originate from a donor at least 40 years old with multiple myeloma. The CDR3 runs from the conserved cysteine through the conserved F or W. The D gene is left open where the match is weak. Size values are once, few and many counts, or a class for expanded clones, and some rows have none.

J gene: TRBJ1-3
D gene: .
V gene: TRBV11-3
clone size: few
CDR3 DNA: TGTGCCAGCAGCCTCGACGGCACCATATATTTT
CDR3 protein: CASSLDGTIYF

J gene: TRBJ2-3
D gene: TRBD1
V gene: TRBV28
clone size: many
CDR3 DNA: TGTGCCAGCAGTACTGGACAGGTCCCAGATACGCAGTATTTT
CDR3 protein: CASSTGQVPDTQYF

J gene: TRBJ1-2
D gene: TRBD1
V gene: TRBV10-3
clone size: few
CDR3 DNA: TGTGCCATCAGTGGTGACAGGGGGGATGGCTACACCTTC
CDR3 protein: CAISGDRGDGYTF

J gene: TRBJ2-1
D gene: TRBD2
V gene: TRBV10-3
clone size: many
CDR3 DNA: TGTGCCATCAGTGATCGAGCGGGGGACTCCTACAATGAGCAGTTCTTC
CDR3 protein: CAISDRAGDSYNEQFF

J gene: TRBJ2-1
D gene: .
V gene: TRBV18
clone size: many
CDR3 DNA: TGTGCCAGCTCACCGGGAAGCTCCTACAATGAGCAGTTCTTC
CDR3 protein: CASSPGSSYNEQFF

J gene: TRBJ2-7
D gene: .
V gene: TRBV4-1
clone size: many
CDR3 DNA: TGCGCCAGCAGCCAAGAGAGAGGCTACGAGCAGTACTTC
CDR3 protein: CASSQERGYEQYF

J gene: TRBJ2-1
D gene: TRBD1
V gene: TRBV7-9
clone size: .
CDR3 DNA: TGTGCCTGCAGCCCCGGACAGGGTTCCTTAGTATCCCACAATGAGCAGTTCTTC
CDR3 protein: CACSPGQGSLVSHNEQFF

J gene: TRBJ1-1
D gene: .
V gene: TRBV4-1
clone size: many
CDR3 DNA: TGCGCCAGCAGCCAAGCGTCAACGGCTGAAGCTTTCTTT
CDR3 protein: CASSQASTAEAFF

J gene: TRBJ2-3
D gene: .
V gene: TRBV2
clone size: many
CDR3 DNA: TGTGCCAGCAGTGCCAGCGGGAGCACAGATACGCAGTATTTT
CDR3 protein: CASSASGSTDTQYF

J gene: TRBJ2-7
D gene: TRBD1
V gene: TRBV7-8
clone size: many
CDR3 DNA: TGTGCCAGCAGCCCCTGGACAGGGATGTACGAGCAGTACTTC
CDR3 protein: CASSPWTGMYEQYF

J gene: TRBJ2-7
D gene: TRBD1
V gene: TRBV18
clone size: many
CDR3 DNA: TGTGCCAGCTCACAGGTGTCCGGGACAGTCTACGAGCAGTACTTC
CDR3 protein: CASSQVSGTVYEQYF

J gene: TRBJ2-1
D gene: .
V gene: TRBV6-2/TRBV6-3
clone size: few
CDR3 DNA: TGTGCCAGCAGAGTCGGGCTCTCCTACAATGAGCAGTTCTTC
CDR3 protein: CASRVGLSYNEQFF

J gene: TRBJ1-1
D gene: .
V gene: TRBV27
clone size: many
CDR3 DNA: TGTGCCAGCAGTTTTGGGGTTATGAACACTGAAGCTTTCTTT
CDR3 protein: CASSFGVMNTEAFF

J gene: TRBJ1-5
D gene: TRBD1
V gene: TRBV20-1
clone size: .
CDR3 DNA: TGCAGTGCTAGAGATTTCACAGGGGGGAGCAATCAGCCCCAGCATTTT
CDR3 protein: CSARDFTGGSNQPQHF

J gene: TRBJ1-2
D gene: TRBD1
V gene: TRBV3-1
clone size: many
CDR3 DNA: TGTGCCAGCAGCCAAGATTCCTCGACAGGGAACTATGGCTACACCTTC
CDR3 protein: CASSQDSSTGNYGYTF

J gene: TRBJ1-2
D gene: .
V gene: TRBV7-9
clone size: many
CDR3 DNA: TGTGCCAGCAGCTTAAACAACCCGAATGGAGGCTACACCTTC
CDR3 protein: CASSLNNPNGGYTF

J gene: TRBJ2-7
D gene: TRBD2
V gene: TRBV20-1
clone size: .
CDR3 DNA: TGCAGTGCTCCTATCACTAGCGGGGGAACCGAGCAGTACTTC
CDR3 protein: CSAPITSGGTEQYF

J gene: TRBJ2-1
D gene: .
V gene: TRBV29-1
clone size: many
CDR3 DNA: TGCAGCGTTGAGTCCGCAACGGTCCTAAACAATGAGCAGTTCTTC
CDR3 protein: CSVESATVLNNEQFF

J gene: TRBJ2-5
D gene: .
V gene: TRBV3-1
clone size: many
CDR3 DNA: TGTGCCAGCAGCCAAGACTCGGCTCAAGAGACCCAGTACTTC
CDR3 protein: CASSQDSAQETQYF

J gene: TRBJ2-1
D gene: TRBD2
V gene: TRBV5-1
clone size: many
CDR3 DNA: TGCGCCAGCACCACCGGGACTAGCGGGTCCCATGAGCAGTTCTTC
CDR3 protein: CASTTGTSGSHEQFF

J gene: TRBJ1-1
D gene: .
V gene: TRBV18
clone size: few
CDR3 DNA: TGTGCCAGCTCACCTCCGGATACCTTGAACACTGAAGCTTTCTTT
CDR3 protein: CASSPPDTLNTEAFF

J gene: TRBJ2-1
D gene: TRBD2
V gene: TRBV20-1
clone size: few
CDR3 DNA: TGCAGTGAACTAGCGGGAGACAACAATGAGCAGTTCTTC
CDR3 protein: CSELAGDNNEQFF

J gene: TRBJ2-3
D gene: .
V gene: TRBV18
clone size: many
CDR3 DNA: TGTGCCAGCTCACCAACGCGACAGGGCACAGATACGCAGTATTTT
CDR3 protein: CASSPTRQGTDTQYF

J gene: TRBJ2-6
D gene: .
V gene: TRBV4-2
clone size: .
CDR3 DNA: TGTGCCAGCAGCCAAGATCCGGGCGGATCTGGGGCCAACGTCCTGACTTTC
CDR3 protein: CASSQDPGGSGANVLTF

J gene: TRBJ2-2
D gene: .
V gene: TRBV6-1
clone size: many
CDR3 DNA: TGTGCCAGCGTTTTGATGGCGGGGTCGAACACCGGGGAGCTGTTTTTT
CDR3 protein: CASVLMAGSNTGELFF

J gene: TRBJ2-7
D gene: TRBD1
V gene: TRBV12-3/TRBV12-4
clone size: few
CDR3 DNA: TGTGCCAGCAGTGGACAGGAGTCCTACGAGCAGTACTTC
CDR3 protein: CASSGQESYEQYF

J gene: TRBJ2-7
D gene: TRBD1
V gene: TRBV18
clone size: many
CDR3 DNA: TGTGCCAGCTCACCGACCCCGGGACAGGGGGCGACCTACGAGCAGTACTTC
CDR3 protein: CASSPTPGQGATYEQYF

J gene: TRBJ1-1
D gene: TRBD1
V gene: TRBV7-2
clone size: many
CDR3 DNA: TGTGCCAGCAAAAGGGGGGACAGGGTCACTGAAGCTTTCTTT
CDR3 protein: CASKRGDRVTEAFF

J gene: TRBJ2-5
D gene: .
V gene: TRBV12-3/TRBV12-4
clone size: .
CDR3 DNA: TGTGCCAGCAGTCTGAATGTGCGGCGCGAGACCCAGTACTTC
CDR3 protein: CASSLNVRRETQYF

J gene: TRBJ2-2
D gene: .
V gene: TRBV5-1
clone size: many
CDR3 DNA: TGCGCCAGCAGGGACGGAGGGACGAACACCGGGGAGCTGTTTTTT
CDR3 protein: CASRDGGTNTGELFF

J gene: TRBJ2-2
D gene: .
V gene: TRBV4-1
clone size: many
CDR3 DNA: TGCGCCAGCAGCCTAAGACAGCTAACCGGGGAGCTGTTTTTT
CDR3 protein: CASSLRQLTGELFF

J gene: TRBJ1-1
D gene: .
V gene: TRBV6-1
clone size: few
CDR3 DNA: TGTGCCACCTTGTACAGGGACGAAGATGAAGCTTTCTTT
CDR3 protein: CATLYRDEDEAFF

J gene: TRBJ2-2
D gene: TRBD2
V gene: TRBV28
clone size: .
CDR3 DNA: TGTGCCAGCAGTTCGCCGGGACTAGCGAGTCCCGGGGAGCTGTTTTTT
CDR3 protein: CASSSPGLASPGELFF

J gene: TRBJ2-1
D gene: TRBD2
V gene: TRBV4-2
clone size: many
CDR3 DNA: TGTGCCAGCAGCCGAGGCAATGGACTAGCTGCCGACAATGAGCAGTTCTTC
CDR3 protein: CASSRGNGLAADNEQFF

J gene: TRBJ2-1
D gene: TRBD1
V gene: TRBV27
clone size: few
CDR3 DNA: TGTGCCAGCAGTTTCCTACCCCCGGGACAGGGACCCAATGAGCAGTTCTTC
CDR3 protein: CASSFLPPGQGPNEQFF

J gene: TRBJ2-1
D gene: .
V gene: TRBV11-2
clone size: many
CDR3 DNA: TGTGCCAGCACCCCTCGTCTCAGCTCCTACAATGAGCAGTTCTTC
CDR3 protein: CASTPRLSSYNEQFF

J gene: TRBJ2-7
D gene: TRBD1
V gene: TRBV25-1
clone size: many
CDR3 DNA: TGTGCCAGCAGCAGGACAGGGGTGTTCCCATACGAGCAGTACTTC
CDR3 protein: CASSRTGVFPYEQYF

J gene: TRBJ2-6
D gene: .
V gene: TRBV12-3/TRBV12-4
clone size: many
CDR3 DNA: TGTGCCAGCAGTTTAACCAGGGATAGCTCTGGGGCCAACGTCCTGACTTTC
CDR3 protein: CASSLTRDSSGANVLTF

J gene: TRBJ1-1
D gene: .
V gene: TRBV2
clone size: many
CDR3 DNA: TGTGCCAGCAGTGAAGGGACCGACGGGACTGAAGCTTTCTTT
CDR3 protein: CASSEGTDGTEAFF

J gene: TRBJ1-1
D gene: TRBD1
V gene: TRBV27
clone size: many
CDR3 DNA: TGTGCCAGCAGACGAGGCCCCACAGGGGGGAACACTGAAGCTTTCTTT
CDR3 protein: CASRRGPTGGNTEAFF

J gene: TRBJ2-4
D gene: TRBD2
V gene: TRBV11-2
clone size: .
CDR3 DNA: TGTGCCAGCAGCCTAGGGACTAGCGGGGGTCTCCTAGCCAAAAACATTCAGTACTTC
CDR3 protein: CASSLGTSGGLLAKNIQYF

J gene: TRBJ2-1
D gene: .
V gene: TRBV7-3
clone size: many
CDR3 DNA: TGTGCCAGCAGCTTAAAACGCGGGAACTCCTACAATGAGCAGTTCTTC
CDR3 protein: CASSLKRGNSYNEQFF

J gene: TRBJ2-1
D gene: TRBD1
V gene: TRBV7-9
clone size: many
CDR3 DNA: TGTGCCAGCAGCTTTGAGACAGGGGGAGACAATGAGCAGTTCTTC
CDR3 protein: CASSFETGGDNEQFF

J gene: TRBJ1-1
D gene: TRBD1
V gene: TRBV7-3
clone size: many
CDR3 DNA: TGTGCCAGCAGCCTCACAGGGGAAGGGTCTGAAGCTTTCTTT
CDR3 protein: CASSLTGEGSEAFF

J gene: TRBJ2-7
D gene: .
V gene: TRBV10-1
clone size: many
CDR3 DNA: TGCGCCAGCAGTGATGGGGGGAGCCGCTCCCACGAGCAGTACTTC
CDR3 protein: CASSDGGSRSHEQYF

J gene: TRBJ2-1
D gene: .
V gene: TRBV21-1
clone size: .
CDR3 DNA: TGTGCCAGCAGCGAAGGGGGGAACATAGCGGGGAATCGTAAGTTCTTC
CDR3 protein: CASSEGGNIAGNRKFF

J gene: TRBJ1-2
D gene: .
V gene: TRBV11-3
clone size: .
CDR3 DNA: TGTGCCAGCAGCCCCCTTATGGCCGGAGGTTACACCTTC
CDR3 protein: CASSPLMAGGYTF

J gene: TRBJ1-4
D gene: .
V gene: TRBV5-1
clone size: many
CDR3 DNA: TGCGCCAGCAGCTTGGCACAGGGTGAGGAAAAACTGTTTTTT
CDR3 protein: CASSLAQGEEKLFF

J gene: TRBJ2-7
D gene: .
V gene: TRBV24-1
clone size: many
CDR3 DNA: TGTGCCACCAGTCCCGGGACGGACTCCTACGAGCAGTACTTC
CDR3 protein: CATSPGTDSYEQYF

J gene: TRBJ2-5
D gene: .
V gene: TRBV27
clone size: many
CDR3 DNA: TGTGCCAGCAGTTTTAATAATCTAGAGACCCAGTACTTC
CDR3 protein: CASSFNNLETQYF

J gene: TRBJ1-5
D gene: .
V gene: TRBV7-6
clone size: many
CDR3 DNA: TGTGCCAGCAGCCCGGACGGCCGGAGCAATCAGCCCCAGCATTTT
CDR3 protein: CASSPDGRSNQPQHF

J gene: TRBJ1-5
D gene: TRBD1
V gene: TRBV6-5
clone size: many
CDR3 DNA: TGTGCCAGCAGTTTTACCGGACAGGGGGCCCTTAGCAATCAGCCCCAGCATTTT
CDR3 protein: CASSFTGQGALSNQPQHF

J gene: TRBJ1-4
D gene: .
V gene: TRBV6-2/TRBV6-3
clone size: many
CDR3 DNA: TGTGCCAGCAGCCCGATCTCGGGGGAAAAACTGTTTTTT
CDR3 protein: CASSPISGEKLFF

J gene: TRBJ1-4
D gene: .
V gene: TRBV5-1
clone size: many
CDR3 DNA: TGCGCCAGCAGCTTGGACAGTAAAAATGAAAAACTGTTTTTT
CDR3 protein: CASSLDSKNEKLFF

J gene: TRBJ2-1
D gene: TRBD1
V gene: TRBV5-1
clone size: .
CDR3 DNA: TGCGCCAGCAGCTGGAACACAGGGGCCCACAACGAGCAGTTCTTC
CDR3 protein: CASSWNTGAHNEQFF

J gene: TRBJ2-5
D gene: TRBD2
V gene: TRBV27
clone size: .
CDR3 DNA: TGTGCCAGCAGTTCCAGACTAGCGGGAGTTAACCTGGAGACCCAGTACTTC
CDR3 protein: CASSSRLAGVNLETQYF

J gene: TRBJ1-4
D gene: .
V gene: TRBV20-1
clone size: many
CDR3 DNA: TGCAGTGCGCCAAATCCTCGGGACGGGAATGAAAAACTGTTTTTT
CDR3 protein: CSAPNPRDGNEKLFF

J gene: TRBJ2-1
D gene: .
V gene: TRBV20-1
clone size: many
CDR3 DNA: TGCAGTGCTATTTGGCGGTTTCCTCCCTACAATGAGCAGTTCTTC
CDR3 protein: CSAIWRFPPYNEQFF

J gene: TRBJ2-7
D gene: .
V gene: TRBV28
clone size: many
CDR3 DNA: TGTGCCAGCATGGAGGCCGGCTACGAGCAGTACTTC
CDR3 protein: CASMEAGYEQYF

J gene: TRBJ2-2
D gene: .
V gene: TRBV2
clone size: many
CDR3 DNA: TGTGCCAGCAGTCCGGACACGAACACCGGGGAGCTGTTTTTT
CDR3 protein: CASSPDTNTGELFF